This T cell receptor (beta chain) was sequenced in a study of T-cell memory formation after mild COVID-19. Overall study findings and caveats: Later expanders leaned toward CD4+, whereas clones contracting from day 15 to 85 were balanced CD4/CD8.

A note on this clonotype: The antigen is unknown.

The CDR3 has 14 amino acids. Germline CDR1 LNHNV, CDR2 YYDKDF (reference sequence). Trimming took off 0 bases at V and 3 bases at J, with 8 bases between the two ends. TCRdb called the 5' RACE reads again in MiXCR, with one record for every CDR3 protein. Among about 82,000 distinct CDR3 sequences, about 14% were seen once, and the ten largest hold 39%. The TCR sequence derives from a man aged 18 to 29 who had mild COVID-19 (a few samples of this study predate the infection). Cell type and time point are not known. V usage is TRBV15 and J usage is TRBJ1-2, with TRBD1 as a possible D gene (6 bases). Sequencing was performed on PBMCs or a T cell subset sorted from them (not recorded which). The CDR3 region has the DNA TGTGCCACCAGCAGAGATCACAGGGACTATGGCTACACCTTC. Protein: CATSRDHRDYGYTF. Looking up the rest from reference TRBV15 and TRBJ1-2 gives the full variable domain: DAMVIQNPRYQVTQFGKPVTLSCSQTLNHNVMYWYQQKSSQAPKLLFHYYDKDFNNEADTPDNFQSRRPNTSFCFLDIRSPGLGDTAMYLCATSRDHRDYGYTFGSGTRLTVV.